This T cell receptor (beta chain) was sequenced for a study of blood T cells in healthy people across ages. Concerning this clonotype: The junction and the germline gene differ at one end; a read error may be behind it.

A J-beta primer mix and a sample-barcoded 5' primer were used in a second PCR of about 7 to 11 cycles. TCRdb independently ran MiXCR on the 5' RACE reads; one entry per CDR3 protein. The sample holds more than 600,000 distinct CDR3 sequences, just under 25% seen once. In germline, CDR1 is KGHSH, CDR2 LQKENI. The CDR3 has 16 amino acids. These same data were also listed under a study on T cells of mothers and their children. That paper notes: For the second PCR, the M1S primer put in sample barcodes and 2-4 random nucleotides. Regardless of relatedness, pairs show thymic selection shaping TCR recombination output in a similar manner. Related mother-child pairs shared slightly more overlap than unrelated pairs, but the difference was non-significant.

The gene calls are TRBV18 and TRBJ2-1, with D maybe TRBD1 (6 bases). The clonotype comes from a boy aged 10-17 years in good health. The sequenced material came from blood. The CDR3 coding sequence is TGTGCCAGCTCACCACGGAAGGGACAAACTTACAATGAGCAGCTCTTC. It specifies CASSPRKGQTYNEQLF.